Below, 10 T cell receptor beta chains from the same sample are listed, as sequenced in a study of T cell changes during pregnancy in multiple sclerosis. The data were produced by immunoSEQ multiplex PCR, yet TCRdb's version contains in-frame clones alone and is incomplete. The top ten hold around 10% of the sample, which has tens of thousands of clones, about 88% seen once. The material sequenced was CD8+ T cells from peripheral blood mononuclear cells, taken in the third trimester of pregnancy. Source of these receptors: a female donor with multiple sclerosis, enrolled in a pregnancy study.

This clone was detected once. The rearrangement joins TRBV7-6 to TRBJ1-6; 7 bases align to TRBD1. The CDR3 sequence is 13 residues long. Germline V gene sequence: CDR1 SGHVS, CDR2 FNYEAQ. J lost 10 bases, V lost 4 bases, and 4 bases had no gene match. CDR3: CASSSTGRSPLHF. In nucleotides, the CDR3 is TGTGCCAGCAGCTCGACAGGGCGGTCACCCCTCCACTTT.

The chain combines TRBV27 with TRBJ2-2, with D tentatively TRBD1 (7 bases). CDR3 length: 15 residues. Germline values: CDR1 MNHEY, CDR2 SMNVEV (reference sequence). Deletions cut 4 bases from V and 4 bases from J, with 13 bases between. The CDR3 loop is CASSSEQGGTGELFF. The CDR3 DNA reads as TGTGCCAGCAGTTCCGAGCAGGGGGGCACCGGGGAGCTGTTTTTT.

The J gene is TRBJ2-7, the V gene TRBV19; D possibly corresponds to TRBD1 (5 bases). The V gene's germline CDR1 is LNHDA and CDR2 SQIVND (reference sequence). Between the trimmed V and J ends, which lost 6 bases and 3 bases, there was a span of 12 bases. This CDR3 region has 13 residues. CDR3 protein: CASSQGLVYEQYF. DNA of the CDR3: TGTGCCAGTAGCCAGGGCCTAGTCTACGAGCAGTACTTC.

In this sample, this clone turned up once. The chain is built from TRBV5-6 and TRBJ2-7; 13 bases are shared with TRBD2. Germline lookup yields CDR1 SGHDT and CDR2 YYEEEE. Trimming took 0 bases from V and 6 from J; bases not matched to a gene: 6. The CDR3 totals 16 residues. Here the CDR3 reads CASSLELAGGFGEQYF. The DNA of the CDR3 is TGTGCCAGCAGCTTGGAACTAGCGGGGGGGTTTGGCGAGCAGTACTTC.

This chain uses TRBV27 with TRBJ1-1; D gene ambiguous. Trimming took 3 bases from V and 2 from J, leaving 7 bases between them. The CDR3 consists of 13 residues. Germline lookup yields CDR1 MNHEY and CDR2 SMNVEV (reference sequence). The CDR3 DNA reads as TGTGCCAGCAGTTTTATGAGAAACACTGAAGCTTTCTTT. Translated, it gives CASSFMRNTEAFF.

The V gene is TRBV7-9, the J gene TRBJ2-7, with D perhaps matching TRBD1 (5 bases). Deletions cut 4 bases from V and 6 bases from J, with 22 bases between. Germline V gene sequence: CDR1 SEHNR, CDR2 FQNEAQ (reference sequence). The CDR3 totals 16 residues. The CDR3 spells CASSYPPTIETAEQYF. DNA for the CDR3: TGTGCCAGCAGCTACCCCCCGACCATCGAGACAGCCGAGCAGTACTTC.

This clone was seen at least ten times. The chain uses TRBV19 and TRBJ1-1, with unresolved D. This CDR3 has 13 amino acids. The ends were cut back, 1 base at V and 6 bases at J, with 9 bases in the middle. Germline V gene sequence: CDR1 LNHDA, CDR2 SQIVND (reference sequence). As DNA, the CDR3 is TGTGCCAGTAGTATAGGGGCTATGTCTGAAGCTTTCTTT. This codes for CASSIGAMSEAFF.

This clone came up once. This rearrangement joins TRBV5-1 to TRBJ2-1, with 8 positions matching TRBD2. The CDR3 is made up of 15 amino acids. J gave up 4 bases and V 0 bases, and 3 bases lay outside the gene matches. CDR1 and CDR2 (germline): SGHRS, YFSETQ. The CDR3 spells CASSLVGLAYNEQFF. As DNA, the CDR3 is TGCGCCAGCAGCTTGGTTGGACTAGCTTACAATGAGCAGTTCTTC. The complete variable domain, with remaining parts taken from reference TRBV5-1 and TRBJ2-1, reads KAGVTQTPRYLIKTRGQQVTLSCSPISGHRSVSWYQQTPGQGLQFLFEYFSETQRNKGNFPGRFSGRQFSNSRSEMNVSTLELGDSALYLCASSLVGLAYNEQFFGPGTRLTVL.

This chain connects TRBV15 to TRBJ1-5, with D perhaps TRBD1 (5 bases). The germline V gene encodes CDR1 LNHNV and CDR2 YYDKDF (reference sequence). This CDR3 is 19 amino acids long. V lost 5 bases and J lost 0, with 23 bases in between. The CDR3 spells CATSATQTRVQSSNQPQHF. CDR3 nucleotide sequence: TGTGCCACCAGCGCCACCCAGACCAGGGTTCAAAGTAGCAATCAGCCCCAGCATTTT.

The chain links TRBV27 to TRBJ2-7; D call uncertain. CDR1 and CDR2 (germline): MNHEY, SMNVEV (reference sequence). V was clipped by 5 bases and J by 3 bases, with 14 bases between them. The CDR3 extends over 14 amino acids. CDR3 residues: CASSTLRDFYEQYF. The CDR3 bases are TGTGCCAGCAGTACCCTTAGAGACTTCTACGAGCAGTACTTC.